This T cell receptor beta chain is drawn from a study of CD8 T cells in Susac syndrome. General study results and limits: Only a relatively small number of individuals were included in the TCR sequencing and HLA analysis.

This clonotype has just one count. Its antigen remains unidentified. Peripheral blood CD8+ and CD4+ T cells were profiled by TCR beta sequencing. Multiple sclerosis controls were treatment-naive patients with stable or active relapsing-remitting disease. Germline CDR1 is PRHDT and CDR2 is FYEKMQ (reference sequence). Trimming cost V 1 base and J 2 bases, with 7 bases left between them. This CDR3 has 14 amino acids. It was with random hexamers that about 0.45 to 1 ug RNA was reverse transcribed. An immunoSEQ multiplex PCR amplified TCR beta CDR3 over 54 Vbeta and 13 Jbeta. TCRdb passed the immunoSEQ multiplex PCR reads through MiXCR, listing each CDR3 protein once. The table has about 130,000 distinct CDR3 sequences, roughly 89% seen once.

Sequencing was carried out using CD8+ T cells from PBMCs. This receptor was identified in a human donor with multiple sclerosis. The chain employs TRBV13 and TRBJ2-3, with unresolved D. CDR3 protein: CASSLALATDTQYF. The CDR3 DNA follows: TGTGCCAGCAGCTTAGCCTTGGCCACAGATACGCAGTATTTT.